The source of this TCR beta chain is a study of blood T cell repertoires in COVID-19. Measured with immunoSEQ multiplex PCR; TCRdb has only the in-frame clones, and not every one. Among more than 250,000 clones listed, 88% were seen once. Germline V gene data show CDR1 as MNHEY and CDR2 as SVGAGI. The ends lost 7 bases at V and 4 bases at J; junction bases unmatched: 7. The CDR3 runs to 13 residues. Input material: PBMCs or T cells enriched from blood (not recorded which). The source of this sequence is a woman aged 40 to 49 with acute COVID-19. The chain combines TRBV6-5 with TRBJ2-7; TRBD2 agrees at 7 bases. The CDR3, as DNA: TGTGCCAGCATTGTCCCCGGGGGGTACGAGCAGTACTTC. This codes for CASIVPGGYEQYF.